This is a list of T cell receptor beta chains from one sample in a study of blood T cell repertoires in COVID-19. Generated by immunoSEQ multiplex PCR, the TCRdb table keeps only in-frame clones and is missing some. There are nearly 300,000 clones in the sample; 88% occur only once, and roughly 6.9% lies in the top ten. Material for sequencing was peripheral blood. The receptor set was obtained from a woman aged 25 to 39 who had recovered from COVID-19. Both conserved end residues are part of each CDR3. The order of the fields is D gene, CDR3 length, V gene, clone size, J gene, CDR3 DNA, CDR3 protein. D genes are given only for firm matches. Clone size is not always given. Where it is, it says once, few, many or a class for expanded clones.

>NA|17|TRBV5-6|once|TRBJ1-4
TGTGCCAGCAGCTCCCGCGTTCAATCAGGGCCTAATGAAAAACTGTTTTTT
CASSSRVQSGPNEKLFF
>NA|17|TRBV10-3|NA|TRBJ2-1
TGTGCCATCAGTGAGTCTCTCGTGGGGGGGGCTCACAATGAGCAGTTCTTC
CAISESLVGGAHNEQFF
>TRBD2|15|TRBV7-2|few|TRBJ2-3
TGTGCCAGCAGCTTTAGCGGGGGCCCCACAGATACGCAGTATTTT
CASSFSGGPTDTQYF
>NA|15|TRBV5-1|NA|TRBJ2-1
TGCGCCAGCAGCTTGGGGGCGGGTGGGGTCAATGAGCAGTTCTTC
CASSLGAGGVNEQFF
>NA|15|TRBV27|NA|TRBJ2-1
TGTGCCAGCAGTCCCGGAGGCGACCTTCGGCGTGAGCAGTTCTTC
CASSPGGDLRREQFF
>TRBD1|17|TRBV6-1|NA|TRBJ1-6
TGTGCCAGCAGTGAAAGACAGGGGGCTCCCTTAAGCTCACCCCTCCACTTT
CASSERQGAPLSSPLHF
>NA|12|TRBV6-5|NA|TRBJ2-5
TGTGCCAGCGGACAGTACCAAGAGACCCAGTACTTC
CASGQYQETQYF
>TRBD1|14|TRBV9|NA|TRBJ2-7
TGTGCCAGCAGCGTAACAGGGGGCGGCTACGAGCAGTACTTC
CASSVTGGGYEQYF
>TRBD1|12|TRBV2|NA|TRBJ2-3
TGTGCCAGCAGGATGGGACAGGGGACGCAGTATTTT
CASRMGQGTQYF
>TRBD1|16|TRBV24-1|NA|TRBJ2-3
TGTGCCACCAGCAGCCGTCGGACAGGGGGCACAGATACGCAGTATTTT
CATSSRRTGGTDTQYF
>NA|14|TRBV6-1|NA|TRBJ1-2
TGTGCCAGCAGTGATACATGGTTTGCCTATGGCTACACCTTC
CASSDTWFAYGYTF
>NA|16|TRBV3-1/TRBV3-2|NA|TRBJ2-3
TGTGCCAGCAGCCGCCTACAGGGTTCTAGCACAGATACGCAGTATTTT
CASSRLQGSSTDTQYF
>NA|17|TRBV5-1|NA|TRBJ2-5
TGCGCCAGCAGCTTGGCCCTTACCTTGACAGCACAAGAGACCCAGTACTTC
CASSLALTLTAQETQYF
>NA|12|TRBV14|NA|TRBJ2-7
TGTGCCAGCAGCACAGGGTTTAGCGAGCAGTACTTC
CASSTGFSEQYF
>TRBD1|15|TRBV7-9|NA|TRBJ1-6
TGTGCCAGCAGCCCCCGGACAGGGCGTAATTCACCCCTCCACTTT
CASSPRTGRNSPLHF
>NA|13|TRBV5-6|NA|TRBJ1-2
TGTGCCAGCAGCTTGGATAGGGCAGGGTTGGACACCTTC
CASSLDRAGLDTF
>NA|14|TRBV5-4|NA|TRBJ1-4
TGTGCCAGCAGCTTGGCCGGGGGAAGGGAAAAACTGTTTTTT
CASSLAGGREKLFF
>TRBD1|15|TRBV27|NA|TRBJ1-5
TGTGCCAGCAGTTTTTTACTCGACAGGGCTCAGCCCCAGCATTTT
CASSFLLDRAQPQHF
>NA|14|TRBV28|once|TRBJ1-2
TGTGCCAGCAGCTCAGTGGGGGGGCGAAATGGCTACACCTTC
CASSSVGGRNGYTF
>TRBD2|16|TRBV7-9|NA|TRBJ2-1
TGTGCCAGCAGCTTATCTCGACTAGCGGGGGGACACGAGCAGTTCTTC
CASSLSRLAGGHEQFF
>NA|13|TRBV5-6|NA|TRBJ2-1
TGTGCCAGCAGCTTGGGAGGGAACCATGAGCAGTTCTTC
CASSLGGNHEQFF
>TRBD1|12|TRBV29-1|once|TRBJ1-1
TGCAGCGGTGACAGGGGGGACACTGAAGCTTTCTTT
CSGDRGDTEAFF
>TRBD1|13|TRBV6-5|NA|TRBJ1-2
TGTGCCAGCAGAAGGGACAGCAACTATGGCTACACCTTC
CASRRDSNYGYTF
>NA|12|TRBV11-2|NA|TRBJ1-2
TGTGCCAGCAGCTCTCTAGACTATGGCTACACCTTC
CASSSLDYGYTF
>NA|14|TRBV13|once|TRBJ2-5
TGTGCCAGCCGCTTAGGTCAGGGGGGAGAGACCCAGTACTTC
CASRLGQGGETQYF
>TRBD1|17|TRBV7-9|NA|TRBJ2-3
TGTGCCAGCAGCCCACAGGGGCAAAGGGGATTCACAGATACGCAGTATTTT
CASSPQGQRGFTDTQYF
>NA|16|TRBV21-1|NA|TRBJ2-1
TGTGCCAGCAGCAAAAAGACAGGGGGCAACAACAATGAGCAGTTCTTC
CASSKKTGGNNNEQFF
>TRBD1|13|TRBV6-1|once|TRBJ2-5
TGTGCCAGCAGTGAGGACAGGGTTGAGACCCAGTACTTC
CASSEDRVETQYF
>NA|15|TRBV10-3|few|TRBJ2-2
TGTGCCATCAGAGGTCAGGGTGCCTTCGTCGGGGAGCTGTTTTTT
CAIRGQGAFVGELFF
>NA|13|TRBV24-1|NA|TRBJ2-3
TGTGCCACCAGTGGGCAGGGCGGAGATACGCAGTATTTT
CATSGQGGDTQYF
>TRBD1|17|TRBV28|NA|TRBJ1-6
TGTGCCAGCAGTTTATGGGATTGGGACAGGGGATATTCACCCCTCCACTTT
CASSLWDWDRGYSPLHF
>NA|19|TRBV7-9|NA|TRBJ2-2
TGTGCCAGCAGCACCCGGGACAAAACGTGGGATGTGAGCACCGGGGAGCTGTTTTTT
CASSTRDKTWDVSTGELFF
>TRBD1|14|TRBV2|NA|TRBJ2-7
TGTGCCAGCATGTGGACAGGGATTCTCTACGAGCAGTACTTC
CASMWTGILYEQYF
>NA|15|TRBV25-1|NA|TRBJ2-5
TGTGCCAGCAGTGAAGGGCGGGGGCCCCAAGAGACCCAGTACTTC
CASSEGRGPQETQYF
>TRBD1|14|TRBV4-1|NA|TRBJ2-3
TGCGCCAGCCAACAGGGGGCGTTTCCGAATACGCAGTATTTT
CASQQGAFPNTQYF
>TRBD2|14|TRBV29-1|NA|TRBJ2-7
TGCAGCGTTGAGAAGACTAGCGGGGGGATCGAGCAGTACTTC
CSVEKTSGGIEQYF
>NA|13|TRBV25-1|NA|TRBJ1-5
TGTGCCAGCAGTGAGGCTAGCAATCAGCCCCAGCATTTT
CASSEASNQPQHF
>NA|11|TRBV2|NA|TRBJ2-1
TGTGCCAGCAGCTTCTACAATGAGCAGTTCTTC
CASSFYNEQFF
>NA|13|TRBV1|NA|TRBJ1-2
TGCACCAGCAGCCAAGGGGGCAATTCGGGCTACACCTTC
CTSSQGGNSGYTF
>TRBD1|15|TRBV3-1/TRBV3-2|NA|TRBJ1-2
TGTGCCAGCAGCCAAGCGGACAGGGGGCCGGGTGGCTACACCTTC
CASSQADRGPGGYTF
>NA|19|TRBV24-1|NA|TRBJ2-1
TGTGCCACCAGTGATTACCGGGGGCTTGGGCGGGGGCTCTACAATGAGCAGTTCTTC
CATSDYRGLGRGLYNEQFF
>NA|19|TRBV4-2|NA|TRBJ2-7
TGTGCCAGCAGCCAAACCCCTAATCCTTCTGAACAGCCCTCTCACGAGCAGTACTTC
CASSQTPNPSEQPSHEQYF
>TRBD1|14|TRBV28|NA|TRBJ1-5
TGTGCCAGCAGTTCGGACAGGGCAAATCAGCCCCAGCATTTT
CASSSDRANQPQHF
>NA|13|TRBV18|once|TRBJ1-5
TGTGCCAGCTCACCGTCGGGGAATCAGCCCCAGCATTTT
CASSPSGNQPQHF
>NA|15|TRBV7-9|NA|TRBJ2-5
TGTGCCAGCAGCACCATGCGAGCTCCCCAAGAGACCCAGTACTTC
CASSTMRAPQETQYF
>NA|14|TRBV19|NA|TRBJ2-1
TGTGCCAGTAGTACCCTCTCGACCAGGGTCGGGCAGTTCTTC
CASSTLSTRVGQFF
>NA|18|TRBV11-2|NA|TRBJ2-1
TGTGCCAGCAGCTTAGAACGGGGTTCTAGCGAATCCTACAATGAGCAGTTCTTC
CASSLERGSSESYNEQFF
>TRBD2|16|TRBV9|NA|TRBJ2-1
TGTGCCAGCAGCTCTCCCTCGCGAAGCGGGGGCAATGAGCAGTTCTTC
CASSSPSRSGGNEQFF
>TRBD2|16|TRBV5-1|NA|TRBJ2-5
TGCGCCAGCAGCTTGGTGGCTAGCGGGGGCCAAGAGACCCAGTACTTC
CASSLVASGGQETQYF
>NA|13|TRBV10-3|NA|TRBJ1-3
TGTGCCATCGGACTGACCTCTGGAAACACCATATATTTT
CAIGLTSGNTIYF